Listed below are T cell receptor beta chains from one sample, sequenced in a study of blood T cell repertoires in COVID-19. Assay: immunoSEQ multiplex PCR; the TCRdb copy retains only in-frame clones and omits some. The sample has 45,000 to 65,000 clones; 60% to 80% are singletons. The material sequenced was peripheral blood. The source is a man aged 65 to 85 with active or convalescent COVID-19. Both conserved end residues are part of each CDR3. Each record gives: CDR3 DNA, CDR3 protein, clone size, CDR3 length, D gene, J gene, V gene. D genes are given only for firm matches. Where a row states a size, it is once, few, many or the class of an expanded clone; other rows omit it.

TGTGCCAGCAGTCTACTAGATGTTCGCGGCACTGAAGCTTTCTTT,CASSLLDVRGTEAFF,.,15,.,TRBJ1-1,TRBV27
TGTGCCTGGAAAGGCTCGGGGACACTCACCGGGGAGCTGTTTTTT,CAWKGSGTLTGELFF,.,15,.,TRBJ2-2,TRBV30
TGTGCCAGCAGTCTTCAGGGCGGCGGGGAGCTGTTTTTT,CASSLQGGGELFF,.,13,.,TRBJ2-2,TRBV28
TGTGCCAGTAGGGCTAGCGGGAGATACGAGCAGTACTTC,CASRASGRYEQYF,.,13,TRBD2,TRBJ2-7,TRBV19
TGTGCCAGCAGCCTAACAGGGAGAAGCTCCTACGAGCAGTACTTC,CASSLTGRSSYEQYF,.,15,.,TRBJ2-7,TRBV27
TGTGCCAACAGTGAAGGGCTCCCTAGCGCGGATACGCAGTATTTT,CANSEGLPSADTQYF,.,15,.,TRBJ2-3,TRBV2
TGTGCCACCAGTGATCACCGGGACAGCTCCTACAATGAGCAGTTCTTC,CATSDHRDSSYNEQFF,.,16,TRBD1,TRBJ2-1,TRBV24-1
TGTGCCAGCAGCGGGACCGTTCGGGATTCAGGAAACACCATATATTTT,CASSGTVRDSGNTIYF,.,16,.,TRBJ1-3,TRBV9
TGTGCCACCGCGGAAGGGACAGTTCCCTACGAGCAGTACTTC,CATAEGTVPYEQYF,.,14,TRBD1,TRBJ2-7,TRBV15
TGTGCCAGCAGCTTAGAGGACACGGCGGGGGATACGCAGTATTTT,CASSLEDTAGDTQYF,.,15,.,TRBJ2-3,TRBV7-3
TGTGCCAGCTCACCACGGGCAGGGAGGGATGCCGAGCAGTACTTC,CASSPRAGRDAEQYF,few,15,TRBD2,TRBJ2-7,TRBV18
TGTGCCAGCAGTCTGATTCCTTTAGCGGGAGAGACCCAGTACTTC,CASSLIPLAGETQYF,.,15,TRBD2,TRBJ2-5,TRBV9
TGTGCCAGCGGGCGGGAATACAATGAGCAGTTCTTC,CASGREYNEQFF,.,12,.,TRBJ2-1,TRBV11-3
TGTGCCAGCAGCTCACCCCGCGACAGGGCAACCTACGAGCAGTACTTC,CASSSPRDRATYEQYF,.,16,TRBD1,TRBJ2-7,TRBV28
TGCGCCAGCAGCCACCCCCCTATCGGGGCTGAAGCTTTCTTT,CASSHPPIGAEAFF,once,14,.,TRBJ1-1,TRBV4-1
TGTGCCAGTAGTAGCGGGGGCCGCCCTGGGACCCAGTACTTC,CASSSGGRPGTQYF,.,14,.,TRBJ2-5,TRBV19
TGCGCCAGCAGCTTCGGTGTCAACGAGCAGTACTTC,CASSFGVNEQYF,.,12,.,TRBJ2-7,TRBV5-1
TGTGCCAGCAGCGACTATAGCGGCCGCCTCGAGCAGTACTTC,CASSDYSGRLEQYF,.,14,.,TRBJ2-7,TRBV6-2/TRBV6-3
TGTGCCAGCAGCTTGAGAGGGAACACTGAAGCTTTCTTT,CASSLRGNTEAFF,.,13,.,TRBJ1-1,TRBV5-6
TGTGCCAGCAGCCCTCCGGGACAGGGAGGAGAGACCCAGTACTTC,CASSPPGQGGETQYF,.,15,TRBD1,TRBJ2-5,TRBV3-1/TRBV3-2
TGTGCCAGCAGTTATAGTCGGACAGGCACCTACGAGCAGTACTTC,CASSYSRTGTYEQYF,.,15,TRBD1,TRBJ2-7,TRBV6-5
TGTGCCAGCAGTTCGGCGGGCGGTGATACGCAGTATTTT,CASSSAGGDTQYF,few,13,.,TRBJ2-3,TRBV6-5
TGTGCCAGCAGCTCCCAGGGGATCGAAGGCTACACCTTC,CASSSQGIEGYTF,.,13,.,TRBJ1-2,TRBV7-2
TGTGCCAGCAGCTTAAACCAGGGGAGGAACACTGAAGCTTTCTTT,CASSLNQGRNTEAFF,medium-sized,15,.,TRBJ1-1,TRBV7-9
TGCGCCAGCAGCCAAACGTTCGCAGTTGAAAAACTGTTTTTT,CASSQTFAVEKLFF,.,14,.,TRBJ1-4,TRBV4-3
TGTGCCAGCAGTGAAAGGGGGCCGAGCTATGGCTACACCTTC,CASSERGPSYGYTF,.,14,TRBD1,TRBJ1-2,TRBV25-1
TGTGCCAGCAGCTCAAGAGCGGGGAGGTCCTACAATGAGCAGTTCTTC,CASSSRAGRSYNEQFF,.,16,TRBD2,TRBJ2-1,TRBV7-3